What follows describes a single T cell receptor (beta chain). The record originates from a study of T cell changes during pregnancy in multiple sclerosis. This CDR3 contains 13 residues. CDR1 and CDR2 (germline): MDHEN, SYDVKM. With 6 bases clipped from V and 6 bases from J, the junction kept 4 bases outside the gene matches. Repertoires were generated with immunoSEQ multiplex PCR, while TCRdb's copy carries only in-frame clones and drops some. Altogether 30,000 to 40,000 clones are present, roughly nine tenths being singletons, with the ten largest covering around 3%. This TCR came from a female donor in good health, enrolled as a control in a pregnancy study. The genes are TRBV28 and TRBJ1-2; 10 bases agree with TRBD1. Specimen: CD4+ T cells from peripheral blood mononuclear cells, collected in the third trimester of pregnancy. The CDR3 region is CASRAGTGDGYTF. In nucleotides, the CDR3 is TGTGCCAGCAGGGCCGGGACAGGGGATGGCTACACCTTC.